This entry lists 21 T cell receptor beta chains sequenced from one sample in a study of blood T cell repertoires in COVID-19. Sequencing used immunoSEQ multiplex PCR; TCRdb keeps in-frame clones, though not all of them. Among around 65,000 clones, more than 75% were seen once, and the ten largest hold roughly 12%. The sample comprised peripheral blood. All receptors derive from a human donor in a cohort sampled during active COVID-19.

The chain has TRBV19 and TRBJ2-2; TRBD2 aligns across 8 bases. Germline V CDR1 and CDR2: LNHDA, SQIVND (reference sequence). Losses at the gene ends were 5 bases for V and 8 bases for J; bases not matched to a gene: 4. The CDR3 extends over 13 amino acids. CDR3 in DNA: TGTGCCAGTAGTGTTAGCGGGGCTGGGGAGCTGTTTTTT. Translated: CASSVSGAGELFF.

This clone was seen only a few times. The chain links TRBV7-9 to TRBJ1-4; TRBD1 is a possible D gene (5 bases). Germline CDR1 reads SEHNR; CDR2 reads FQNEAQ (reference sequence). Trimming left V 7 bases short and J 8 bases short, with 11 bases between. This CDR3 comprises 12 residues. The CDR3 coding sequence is TGTGCCAGCACCAGGGCAGGCGAAAAACTGTTTTTT. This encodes CASTRAGEKLFF.

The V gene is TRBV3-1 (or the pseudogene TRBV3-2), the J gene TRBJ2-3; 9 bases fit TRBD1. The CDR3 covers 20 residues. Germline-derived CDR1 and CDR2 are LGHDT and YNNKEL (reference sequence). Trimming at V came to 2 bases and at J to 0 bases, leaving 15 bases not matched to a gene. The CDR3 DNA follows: TGTGCCAGCAGCCAACGCCCAGTCAAAACCGGGACAGGGAGCACAGATACGCAGTATTTT. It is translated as CASSQRPVKTGTGSTDTQYF.

The CDR3 here is CASSGRDRGDYGYTF. The CDR3 DNA sequence: TGTGCCAGCAGCGGACGGGACAGGGGGGACTATGGCTACACCTTC. The chain couples TRBV11-2 to TRBJ1-2; 11 bases line up with TRBD1. The length of the CDR3 is 15 residues. Germline-derived CDR1 and CDR2 are SGHAT and FQNNGV. J lost 3 bases, V lost 5 bases, and 5 bases had no gene match. Full variable domain (remainder filled in from reference TRBV11-2 and TRBJ1-2): EAGVAQSPRYKIIEKRQSVAFWCNPISGHATLYWYQQILGQGPKLLIQFQNNGVVDDSQLPKDRFSAERLKGVDSTLKIQPAKLEDSAVYLCASSGRDRGDYGYTFGSGTRLTVV.

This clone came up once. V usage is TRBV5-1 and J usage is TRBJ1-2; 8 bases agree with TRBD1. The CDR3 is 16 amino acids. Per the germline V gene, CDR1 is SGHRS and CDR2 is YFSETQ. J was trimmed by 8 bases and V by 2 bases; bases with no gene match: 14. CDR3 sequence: CASSLSSTGQVDGYTF. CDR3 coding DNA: TGCGCCAGCAGCTTATCTTCAACGGGACAGGTTGACGGCTACACCTTC.

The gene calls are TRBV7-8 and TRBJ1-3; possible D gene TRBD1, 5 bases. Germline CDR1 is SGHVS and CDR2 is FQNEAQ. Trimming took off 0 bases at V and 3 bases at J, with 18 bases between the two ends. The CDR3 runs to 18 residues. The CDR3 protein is CASSLASRSGSGGNTIYF. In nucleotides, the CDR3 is TGTGCCAGCAGCTTAGCTTCACGCTCAGGGTCGGGTGGAAACACCATATATTTT.

This CDR3 is CASSRGDRVTDTQYF. CDR3 in DNA: TGTGCCAGCAGTCGAGGGGACAGGGTTACAGATACGCAGTATTTT. This chain uses TRBV27 with TRBJ2-3, with TRBD1 matching 9 bases. Losses at the gene ends were 5 bases for V and 3 bases for J; bases not matched to a gene: 6. The germline gives CDR1 MNHEY, CDR2 SMNVEV (reference sequence). The CDR3 covers 15 residues.

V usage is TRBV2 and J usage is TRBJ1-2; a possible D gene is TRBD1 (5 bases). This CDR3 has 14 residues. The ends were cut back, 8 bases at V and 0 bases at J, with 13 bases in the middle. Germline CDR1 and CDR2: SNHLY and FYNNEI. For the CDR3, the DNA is TGTGCCAGCCAAGGGGTGACAGCTAACTATGGCTACACCTTC. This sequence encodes CASQGVTANYGYTF. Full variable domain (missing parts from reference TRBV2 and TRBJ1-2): EPEVTQTPSHQVTQMGQEVILRCVPISNHLYFYWYRQILGQKVEFLVSFYNNEISEKSEIFDDQFSVERPDGSNFTLKIRSTKLEDSAMYFCASQGVTANYGYTFGSGTRLTVV.

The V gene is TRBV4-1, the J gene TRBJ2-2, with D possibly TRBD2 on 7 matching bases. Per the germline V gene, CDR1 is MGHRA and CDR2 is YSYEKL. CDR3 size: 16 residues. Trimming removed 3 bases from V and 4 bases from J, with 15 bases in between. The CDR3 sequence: CASSHTRGGTTGELFF. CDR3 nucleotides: TGCGCCAGCAGCCACACGAGGGGGGGAACCACCGGGGAGCTGTTTTTT.

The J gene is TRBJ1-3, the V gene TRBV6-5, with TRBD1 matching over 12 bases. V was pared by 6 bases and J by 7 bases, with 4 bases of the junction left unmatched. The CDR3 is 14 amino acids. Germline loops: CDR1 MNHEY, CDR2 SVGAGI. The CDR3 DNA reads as TGTGCCAGCAGGGGGGGACAGGGGGCGAACACCATATATTTT. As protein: CASRGGQGANTIYF.

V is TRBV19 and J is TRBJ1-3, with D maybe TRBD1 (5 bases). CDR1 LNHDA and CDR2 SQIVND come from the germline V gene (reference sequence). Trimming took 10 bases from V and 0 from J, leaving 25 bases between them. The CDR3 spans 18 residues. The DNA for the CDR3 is TGTGCCACCCGCAATCGGGGGTCCAAACAGAGCTCTGGAAACACCATATATTTT. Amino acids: CATRNRGSKQSSGNTIYF.

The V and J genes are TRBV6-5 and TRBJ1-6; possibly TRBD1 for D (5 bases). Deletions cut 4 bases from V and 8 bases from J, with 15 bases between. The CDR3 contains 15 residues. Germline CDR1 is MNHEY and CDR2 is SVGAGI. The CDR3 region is CASSLGPGRDSPLHF. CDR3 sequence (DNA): TGTGCCAGCAGTTTGGGGCCAGGGAGGGATTCACCCCTCCACTTT.

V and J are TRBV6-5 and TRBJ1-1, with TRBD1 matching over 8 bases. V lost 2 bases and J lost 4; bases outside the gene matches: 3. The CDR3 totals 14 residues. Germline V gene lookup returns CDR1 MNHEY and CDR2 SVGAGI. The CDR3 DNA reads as TGTGCCAGCAGTTACGGCGGACAGGGCACTGAAGCTTTCTTT. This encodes CASSYGGQGTEAFF.

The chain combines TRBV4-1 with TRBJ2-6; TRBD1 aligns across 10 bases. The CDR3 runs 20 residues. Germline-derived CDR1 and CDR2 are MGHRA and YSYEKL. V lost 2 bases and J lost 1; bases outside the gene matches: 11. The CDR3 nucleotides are TGCGCCAGCAGCCAATCCCGGGACAGGGGCTTTGGGTCTGGGGCCAACGTCCTGACTTTC. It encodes CASSQSRDRGFGSGANVLTF.

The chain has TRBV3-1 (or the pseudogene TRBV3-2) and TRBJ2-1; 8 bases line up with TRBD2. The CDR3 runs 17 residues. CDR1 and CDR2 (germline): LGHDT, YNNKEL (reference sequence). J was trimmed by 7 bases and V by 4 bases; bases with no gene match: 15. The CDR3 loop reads CASSLRRTGGSSNEQFF. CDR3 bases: TGTGCCAGCAGCCTTCGGCGAACGGGGGGGTCGTCGAATGAGCAGTTCTTC.

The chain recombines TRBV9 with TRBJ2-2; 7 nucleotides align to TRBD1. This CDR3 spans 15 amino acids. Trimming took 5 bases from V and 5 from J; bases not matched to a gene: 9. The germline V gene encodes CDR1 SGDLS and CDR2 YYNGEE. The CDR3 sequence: CASRNDRENTGELFF. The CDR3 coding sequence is TGTGCCAGCAGGAATGACAGGGAAAATACCGGGGAGCTGTTTTTT.

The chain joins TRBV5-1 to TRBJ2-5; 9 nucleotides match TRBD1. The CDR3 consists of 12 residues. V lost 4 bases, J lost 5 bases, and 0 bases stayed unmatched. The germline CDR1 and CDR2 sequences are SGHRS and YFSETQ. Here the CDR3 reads CASSGQGETQYF. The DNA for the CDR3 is TGCGCCAGCAGCGGACAGGGGGAGACCCAGTACTTC.

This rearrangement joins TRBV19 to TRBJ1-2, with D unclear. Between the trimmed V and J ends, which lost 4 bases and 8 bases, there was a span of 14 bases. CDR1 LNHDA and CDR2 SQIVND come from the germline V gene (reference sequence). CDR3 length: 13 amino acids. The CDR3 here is CASSKRADGGYTF. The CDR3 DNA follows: TGTGCCAGTAGTAAGCGAGCCGACGGCGGCTACACCTTC.

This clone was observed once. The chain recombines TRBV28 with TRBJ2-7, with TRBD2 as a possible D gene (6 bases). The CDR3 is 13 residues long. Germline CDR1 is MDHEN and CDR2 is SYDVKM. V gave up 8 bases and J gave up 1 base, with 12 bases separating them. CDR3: CASRGSLSYEQYV. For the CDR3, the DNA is TGTGCCAGCCGGGGGTCCTTGTCCTACGAGCAGTACGTC.

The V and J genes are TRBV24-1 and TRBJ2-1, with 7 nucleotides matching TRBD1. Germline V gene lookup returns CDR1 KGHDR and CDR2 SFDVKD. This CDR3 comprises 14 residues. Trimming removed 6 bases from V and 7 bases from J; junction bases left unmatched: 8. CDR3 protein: CATSSGTAWNEQFF. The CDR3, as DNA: TGTGCCACCAGTAGTGGGACAGCTTGGAATGAGCAGTTCTTC.

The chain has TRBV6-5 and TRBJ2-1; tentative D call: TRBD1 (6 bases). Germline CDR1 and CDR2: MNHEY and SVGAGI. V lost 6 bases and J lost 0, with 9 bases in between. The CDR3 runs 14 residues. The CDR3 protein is CASSSRGSYNEQFF. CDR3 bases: TGTGCCAGCAGCTCCAGGGGCTCCTACAATGAGCAGTTCTTC.